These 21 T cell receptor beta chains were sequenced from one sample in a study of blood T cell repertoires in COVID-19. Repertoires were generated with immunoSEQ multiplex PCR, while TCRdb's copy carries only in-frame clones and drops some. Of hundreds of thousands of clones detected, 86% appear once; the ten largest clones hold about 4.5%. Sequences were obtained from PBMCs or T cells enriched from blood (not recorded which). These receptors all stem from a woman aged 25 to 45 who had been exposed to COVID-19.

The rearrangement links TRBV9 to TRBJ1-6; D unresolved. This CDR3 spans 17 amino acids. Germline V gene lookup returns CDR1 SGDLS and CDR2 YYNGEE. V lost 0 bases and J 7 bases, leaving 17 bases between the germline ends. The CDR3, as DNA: TGTGCCAGCAGCGTAGCCGCGAGGAGGGCCTCGAATTCACCCCTCCACTTT. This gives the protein CASSVAARRASNSPLHF.

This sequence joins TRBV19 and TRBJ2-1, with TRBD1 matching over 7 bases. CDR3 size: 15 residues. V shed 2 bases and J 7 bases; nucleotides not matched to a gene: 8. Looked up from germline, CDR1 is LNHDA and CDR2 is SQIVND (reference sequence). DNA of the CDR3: TGTGCCAGTAGTATACCTAAAGGGGGCTTAAATGAGCAGTTCTTC. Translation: CASSIPKGGLNEQFF.

CDR3 residues: CASGPTGQGNEKLFF. The CDR3 nucleotides are TGTGCTAGTGGTCCGACGGGACAGGGTAATGAAAAACTGTTTTTT. V usage is TRBV12-5 and J usage is TRBJ1-4; TRBD1 agrees at 9 bases. Germline CDR1 and CDR2: LGHNT and FRNRAP. V was clipped by 5 bases and J by 4 bases; unmatched bases: 5. This CDR3 contains 15 residues.

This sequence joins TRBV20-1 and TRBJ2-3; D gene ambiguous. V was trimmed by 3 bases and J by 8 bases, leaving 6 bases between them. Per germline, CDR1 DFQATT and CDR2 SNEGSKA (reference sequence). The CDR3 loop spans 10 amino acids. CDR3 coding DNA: TGCAGTGCTAGCACCGGTACGCAGTATTTT. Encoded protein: CSASTGTQYF.

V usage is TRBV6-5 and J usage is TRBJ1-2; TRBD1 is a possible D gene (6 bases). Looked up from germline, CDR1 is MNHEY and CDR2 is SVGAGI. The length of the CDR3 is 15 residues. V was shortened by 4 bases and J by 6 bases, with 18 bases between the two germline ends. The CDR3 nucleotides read TGTGCCAGCAGTTTAAGATGGACAGCTGTTGATGGCTACACCTTC. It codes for CASSLRWTAVDGYTF.

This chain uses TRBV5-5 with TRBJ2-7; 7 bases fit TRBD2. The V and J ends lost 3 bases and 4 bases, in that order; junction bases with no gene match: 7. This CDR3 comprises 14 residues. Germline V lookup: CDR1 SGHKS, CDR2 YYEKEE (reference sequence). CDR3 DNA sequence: TGTGCCAGCAGCTCTACCGGGACTACGTACGAGCAGTACTTC. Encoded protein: CASSSTGTTYEQYF.

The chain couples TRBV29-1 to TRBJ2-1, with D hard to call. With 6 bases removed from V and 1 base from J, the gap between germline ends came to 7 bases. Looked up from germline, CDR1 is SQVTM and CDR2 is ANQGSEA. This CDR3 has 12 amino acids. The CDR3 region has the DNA TGCAGCGTCGTACTTTCCTACAATGAGCAGTTCTTC. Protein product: CSVVLSYNEQFF.

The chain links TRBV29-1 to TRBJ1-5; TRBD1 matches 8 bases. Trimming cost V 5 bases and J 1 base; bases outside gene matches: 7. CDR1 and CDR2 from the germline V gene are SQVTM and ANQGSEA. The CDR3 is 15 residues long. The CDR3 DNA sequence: TGCAGCGTTAACGCGGACAGGGAGAGCAATCAGCCCCAGCATTTT. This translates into CSVNADRESNQPQHF.

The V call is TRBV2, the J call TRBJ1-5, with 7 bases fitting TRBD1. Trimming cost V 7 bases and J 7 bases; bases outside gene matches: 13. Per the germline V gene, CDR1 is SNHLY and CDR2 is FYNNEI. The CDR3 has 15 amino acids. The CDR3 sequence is CASNIDRALKQPQHF. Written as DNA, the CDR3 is TGTGCCAGCAACATCGACAGGGCCCTCAAACAGCCCCAGCATTTT.

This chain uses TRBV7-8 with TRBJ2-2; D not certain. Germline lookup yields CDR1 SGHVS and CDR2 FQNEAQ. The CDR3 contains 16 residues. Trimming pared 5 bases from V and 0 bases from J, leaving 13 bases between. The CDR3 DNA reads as TGTGCCAGCAGCCCATACGCTCGAGCGAACACCGGGGAGCTGTTTTTT. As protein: CASSPYARANTGELFF.

The CDR3 DNA is TGTGCCAGCAGCCAATTCGTCGGGGTCCGAGGCACTGAAGCTTTCTTT. It translates to CASSQFVGVRGTEAFF. This sequence joins TRBV14 and TRBJ1-1; no clear D gene. V gave up 2 bases and J gave up 4 bases, with 17 bases separating them. The germline CDR1 and CDR2 sequences are SGHDN and FVKESK. CDR3 size: 16 residues.

CDR3 in DNA: TGCGCCAGCAGCTTAACTAGCGTTTGGGGGGAGACCCAGTACTTC. This encodes CASSLTSVWGETQYF. V gene TRBV5-1 combines with J gene TRBJ2-5; 7 bases map to TRBD2. CDR3 length: 15 residues. Per the germline V gene, CDR1 is SGHRS and CDR2 is YFSETQ. The V segment lost 2 bases and the J segment 5 bases; nucleotides outside the gene matches: 9.

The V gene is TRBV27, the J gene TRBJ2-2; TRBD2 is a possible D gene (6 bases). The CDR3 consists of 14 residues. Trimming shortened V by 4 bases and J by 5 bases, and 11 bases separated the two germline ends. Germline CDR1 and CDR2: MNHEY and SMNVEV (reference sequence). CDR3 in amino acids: CASSWGGITGELFF. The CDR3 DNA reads TGTGCCAGCAGTTGGGGAGGTATTACCGGGGAGCTGTTTTTT.

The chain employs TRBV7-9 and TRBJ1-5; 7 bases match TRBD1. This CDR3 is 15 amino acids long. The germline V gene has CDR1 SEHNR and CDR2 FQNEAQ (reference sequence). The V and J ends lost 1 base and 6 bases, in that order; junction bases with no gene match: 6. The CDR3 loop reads CASSLDRQGCQPQHF. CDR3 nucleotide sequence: TGTGCCAGCAGCTTAGATAGACAGGGATGTCAGCCCCAGCATTTT.

The CDR3 is CASSGQTNTEAFF. For the CDR3, the DNA is TGTGCCAGCAGCGGACAGACCAACACTGAAGCTTTCTTT. The V gene is TRBV7-6, the J gene TRBJ1-1, with D possibly being TRBD1 (6 bases). V lost 5 bases and J 2 bases, leaving 9 bases between the germline ends. CDR3 length: 13 amino acids. CDR1 and CDR2 from the germline V gene are SGHVS and FNYEAQ. The full variable domain, completed using reference TRBV7-6 and TRBJ1-1, is GAGVSQSPRYKVTKRGQDVALRCDPISGHVSLYWYRQALGQGPEFLTYFNYEAQQDKSGLPNDRFSAERPEGSISTLTIQRTEQRDSAMYRCASSGQTNTEAFFGQGTRLTVV.

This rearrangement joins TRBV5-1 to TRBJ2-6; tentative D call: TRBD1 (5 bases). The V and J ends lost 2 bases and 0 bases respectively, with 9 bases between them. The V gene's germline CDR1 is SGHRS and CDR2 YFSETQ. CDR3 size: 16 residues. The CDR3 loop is CASSFQGISGANVLTF. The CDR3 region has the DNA TGCGCCAGCAGCTTTCAGGGTATCTCTGGGGCCAACGTCCTGACTTTC.

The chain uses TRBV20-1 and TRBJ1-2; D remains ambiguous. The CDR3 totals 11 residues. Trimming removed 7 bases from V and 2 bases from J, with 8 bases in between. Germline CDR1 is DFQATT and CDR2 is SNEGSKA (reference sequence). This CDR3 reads CSVRHNYGYTF. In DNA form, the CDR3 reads TGCAGTGTGAGACACAACTATGGCTACACCTTC.

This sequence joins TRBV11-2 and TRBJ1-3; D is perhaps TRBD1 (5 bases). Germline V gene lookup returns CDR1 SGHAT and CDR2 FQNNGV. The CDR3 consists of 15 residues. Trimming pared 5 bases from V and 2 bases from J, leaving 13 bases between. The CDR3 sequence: CASSLEGRPGNTIYF. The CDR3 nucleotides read TGTGCCAGCAGCCTTGAGGGGAGGCCTGGAAACACCATATATTTT.

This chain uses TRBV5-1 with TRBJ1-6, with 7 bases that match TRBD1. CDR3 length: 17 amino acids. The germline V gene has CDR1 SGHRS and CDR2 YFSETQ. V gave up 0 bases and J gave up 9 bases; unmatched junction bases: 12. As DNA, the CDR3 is TGCGCCAGCAGCTTGGCATCCGGGACAGACCTCCTTTCACCCCTCCACTTT. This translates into CASSLASGTDLLSPLHF.

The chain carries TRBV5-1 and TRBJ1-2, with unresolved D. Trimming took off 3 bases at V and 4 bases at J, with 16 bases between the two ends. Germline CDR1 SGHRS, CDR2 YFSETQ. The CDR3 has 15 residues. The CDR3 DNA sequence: TGCGCCAGCAGCTCGACCAAACTCGGGAGCTATGGCTACACCTTC. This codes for CASSSTKLGSYGYTF.

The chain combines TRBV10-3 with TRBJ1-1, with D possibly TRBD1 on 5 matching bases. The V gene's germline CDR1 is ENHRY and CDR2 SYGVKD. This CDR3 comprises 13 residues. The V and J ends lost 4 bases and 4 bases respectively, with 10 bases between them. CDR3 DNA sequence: TGTGCCATCAGTGGGGGACTGATCACTGAAGCTTTCTTT. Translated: CAISGGLITEAFF.